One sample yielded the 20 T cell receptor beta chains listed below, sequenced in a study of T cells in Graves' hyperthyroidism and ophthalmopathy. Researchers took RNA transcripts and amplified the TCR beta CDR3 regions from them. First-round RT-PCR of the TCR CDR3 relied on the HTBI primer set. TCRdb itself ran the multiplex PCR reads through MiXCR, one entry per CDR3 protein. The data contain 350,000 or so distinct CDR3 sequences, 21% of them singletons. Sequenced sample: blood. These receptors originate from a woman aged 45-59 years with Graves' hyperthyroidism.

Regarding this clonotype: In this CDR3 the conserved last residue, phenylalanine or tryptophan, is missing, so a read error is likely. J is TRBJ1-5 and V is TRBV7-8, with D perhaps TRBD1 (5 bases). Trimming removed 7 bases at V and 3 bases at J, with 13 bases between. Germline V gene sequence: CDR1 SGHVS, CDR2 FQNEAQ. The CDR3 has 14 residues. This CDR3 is CASNPQGYNQPQHS. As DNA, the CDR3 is TGTGCCAGCAACCCCCAGGGTTACAATCAGCCCCAGCATTCT.

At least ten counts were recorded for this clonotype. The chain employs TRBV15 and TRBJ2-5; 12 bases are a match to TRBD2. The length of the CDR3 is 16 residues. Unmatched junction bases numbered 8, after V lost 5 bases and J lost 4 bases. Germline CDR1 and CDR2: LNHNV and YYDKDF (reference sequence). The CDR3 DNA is TGTGCCACCAGCTATGGGACTAGCGGGCAGGGAGAGACCCAGTACTTC. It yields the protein CATSYGTSGQGETQYF. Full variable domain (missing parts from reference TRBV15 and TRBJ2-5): DAMVIQNPRYQVTQFGKPVTLSCSQTLNHNVMYWYQQKSSQAPKLLFHYYDKDFNNEADTPDNFQSRRPNTSFCFLDIRSPGLGDTAMYLCATSYGTSGQGETQYFGPGTRLLVL.

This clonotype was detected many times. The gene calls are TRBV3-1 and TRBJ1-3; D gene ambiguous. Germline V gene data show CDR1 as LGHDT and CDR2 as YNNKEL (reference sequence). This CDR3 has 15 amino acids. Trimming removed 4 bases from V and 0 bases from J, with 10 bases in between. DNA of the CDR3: TGTGCCAGCAGCCCCCGGGCCTCCTCTGGAAACACCATATATTTT. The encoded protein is CASSPRASSGNTIYF.

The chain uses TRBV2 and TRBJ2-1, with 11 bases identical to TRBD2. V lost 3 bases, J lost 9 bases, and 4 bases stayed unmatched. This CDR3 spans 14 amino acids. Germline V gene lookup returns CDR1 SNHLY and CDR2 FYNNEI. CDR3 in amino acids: CASSDASGRFEQFF. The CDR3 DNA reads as TGTGCCAGCAGTGATGCTAGCGGGAGGTTTGAGCAGTTCTTC.

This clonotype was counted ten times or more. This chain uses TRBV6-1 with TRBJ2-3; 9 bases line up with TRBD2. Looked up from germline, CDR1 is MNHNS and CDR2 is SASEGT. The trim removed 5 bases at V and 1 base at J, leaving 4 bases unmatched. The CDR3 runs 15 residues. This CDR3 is CASSLTSGGTDTQYF. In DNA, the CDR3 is TGTGCCAGCAGTTTGACTAGCGGTGGCACAGATACGCAGTATTTT.

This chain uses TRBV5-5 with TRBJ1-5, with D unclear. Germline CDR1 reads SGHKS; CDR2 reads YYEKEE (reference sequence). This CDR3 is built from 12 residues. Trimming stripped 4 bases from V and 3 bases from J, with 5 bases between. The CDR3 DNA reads TGTGCCAGCAGCGAATACAATCAGCCCCAGCATTTT. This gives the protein CASSEYNQPQHF. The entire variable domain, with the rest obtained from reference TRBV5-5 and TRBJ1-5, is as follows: DAGVTQSPTHLIKTRGQQVTLRCSPISGHKSVSWYQQVLGQGPQFIFQYYEKEERGRGNFPDRFSARQFPNYSSELNVNALLLGDSALYLCASSEYNQPQHFGDGTRLSIL.

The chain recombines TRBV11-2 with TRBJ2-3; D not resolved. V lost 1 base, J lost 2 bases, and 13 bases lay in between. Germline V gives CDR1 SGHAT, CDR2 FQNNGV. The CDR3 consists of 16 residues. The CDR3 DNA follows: TGTGCCAGCAGCTTAGGAATGGCCCTAAACACAGATACGCAGTATTTT. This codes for CASSLGMALNTDTQYF.

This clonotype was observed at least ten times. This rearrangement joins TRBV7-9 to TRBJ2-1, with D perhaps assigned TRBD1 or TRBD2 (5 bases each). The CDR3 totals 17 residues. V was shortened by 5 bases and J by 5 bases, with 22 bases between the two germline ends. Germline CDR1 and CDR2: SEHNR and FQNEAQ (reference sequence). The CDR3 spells CASSPRLGDGGHNEQFF. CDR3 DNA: TGTGCCAGCAGCCCACGGTTAGGGGACGGTGGGCACAATGAGCAGTTCTTC.

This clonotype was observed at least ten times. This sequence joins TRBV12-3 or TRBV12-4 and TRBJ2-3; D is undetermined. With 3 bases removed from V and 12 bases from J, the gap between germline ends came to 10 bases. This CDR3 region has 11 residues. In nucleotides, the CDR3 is TGTGCCAGCAGTTTGGCCCCTCTCCAGTATTTT. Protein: CASSLAPLQYF.

As DNA, the CDR3 is TGTGCCAGCAGCCGAAATAGGCTGTTAGGGAGGGCCTCCTACGAGCAGTACTTC. Translating gives CASSRNRLLGRASYEQYF. The chain joins TRBV14 to TRBJ2-7; 7 nucleotides line up with TRBD2. The germline gives CDR1 SGHDN, CDR2 FVKESK. Trimming removed 4 bases from V and 0 bases from J; junction bases left unmatched: 15. The CDR3 is made up of 18 amino acids.

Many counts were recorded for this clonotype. CDR3: CASSLEGRAITDTQYF. The CDR3 DNA reads TGTGCCAGCAGCTTAGAAGGCAGGGCTATCACAGATACGCAGTATTTT. The gene calls are TRBV7-8 and TRBJ2-3; possibly TRBD1 for D (5 bases). Germline CDR1 SGHVS, CDR2 FQNEAQ. This CDR3 is built from 16 residues. V gave up 1 base and J gave up 2 bases, with 13 bases separating them.

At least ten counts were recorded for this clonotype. The CDR3 is CASSLELDGTDTQYF. CDR3 DNA sequence: TGCGCCAGCAGCTTGGAACTGGATGGCACAGATACGCAGTATTTT. This chain links TRBV5-1 with TRBJ2-3; D is ambiguous. From germline, CDR1 is SGHRS and CDR2 YFSETQ. Between the trimmed V and J ends, which lost 0 bases and 1 base, there was a span of 9 bases. The CDR3 consists of 15 residues.

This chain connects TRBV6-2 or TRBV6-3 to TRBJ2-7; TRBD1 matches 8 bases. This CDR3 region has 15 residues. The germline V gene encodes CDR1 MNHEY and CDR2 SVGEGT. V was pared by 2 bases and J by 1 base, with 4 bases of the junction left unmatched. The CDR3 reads CASSYKRQGSYEQYF. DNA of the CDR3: TGTGCCAGCAGTTACAAACGACAGGGGTCCTACGAGCAGTACTTC.

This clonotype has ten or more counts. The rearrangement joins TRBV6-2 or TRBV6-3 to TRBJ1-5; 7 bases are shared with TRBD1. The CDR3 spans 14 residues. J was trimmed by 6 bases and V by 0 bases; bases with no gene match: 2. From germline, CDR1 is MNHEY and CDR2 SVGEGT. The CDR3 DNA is TGTGCCAGCAGTTACTCAGGGGGCAGTCAGCCCCAGCATTTT. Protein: CASSYSGGSQPQHF.

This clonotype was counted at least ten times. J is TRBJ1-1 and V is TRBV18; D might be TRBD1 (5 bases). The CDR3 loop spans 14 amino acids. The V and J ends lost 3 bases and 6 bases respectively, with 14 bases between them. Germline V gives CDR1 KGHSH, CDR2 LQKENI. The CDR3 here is CASSPGPGAPEAFF. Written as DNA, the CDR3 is TGTGCCAGCTCACCGGGACCGGGAGCCCCTGAAGCTTTCTTT.

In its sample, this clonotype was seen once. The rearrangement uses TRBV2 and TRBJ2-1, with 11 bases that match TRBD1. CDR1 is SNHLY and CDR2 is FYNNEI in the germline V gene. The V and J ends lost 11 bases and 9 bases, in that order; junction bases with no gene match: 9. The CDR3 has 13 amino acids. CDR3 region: CAGGTGGVGEQFF. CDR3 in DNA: TGTGCCGGCGGGACAGGGGGGGTGGGTGAGCAGTTCTTC.

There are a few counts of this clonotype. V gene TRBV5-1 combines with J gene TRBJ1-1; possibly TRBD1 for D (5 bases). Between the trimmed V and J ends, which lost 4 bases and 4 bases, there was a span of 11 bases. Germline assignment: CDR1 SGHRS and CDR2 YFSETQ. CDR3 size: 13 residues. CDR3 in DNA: TGCGCCAGCAGCCCCGGGACCTCCACTGAAGCTTTCTTT. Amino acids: CASSPGTSTEAFF.

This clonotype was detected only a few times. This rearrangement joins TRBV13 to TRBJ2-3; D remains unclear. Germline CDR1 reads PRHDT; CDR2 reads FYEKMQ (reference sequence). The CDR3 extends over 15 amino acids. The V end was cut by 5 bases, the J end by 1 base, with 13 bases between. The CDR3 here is CASSEAPTRTDTQYF. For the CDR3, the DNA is TGTGCCAGCAGCGAGGCCCCGACCCGCACAGATACGCAGTATTTT.

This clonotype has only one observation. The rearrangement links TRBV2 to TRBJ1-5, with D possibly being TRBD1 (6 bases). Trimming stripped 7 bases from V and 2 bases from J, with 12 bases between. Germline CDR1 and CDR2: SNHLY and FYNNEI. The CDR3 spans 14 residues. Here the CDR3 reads CASKVGGGNQPQHF. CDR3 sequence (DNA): TGTGCCAGCAAAGTAGGGGGGGGCAATCAGCCCCAGCATTTT.

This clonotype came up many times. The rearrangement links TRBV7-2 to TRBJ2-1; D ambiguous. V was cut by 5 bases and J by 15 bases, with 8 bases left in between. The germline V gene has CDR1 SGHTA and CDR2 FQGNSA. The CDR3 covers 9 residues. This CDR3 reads CASSPQPFF. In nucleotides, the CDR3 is TGTGCCAGCAGCCCCCAGCCGTTCTTC.